The rows below give T cell receptor beta chains drawn from one sample of a study of Ad26.COV2.S vaccination and SARS-CoV-2 variants. Sequencing was performed with immunoSEQ multiplex PCR; in TCRdb, only in-frame clones are kept and a portion is missing. The table includes about 39,000 clones, approximately 80% detected once. The sample in question was peripheral blood, obtained after recovery from COVID-19. The receptor set was obtained from a human donor who had recovered from COVID-19. CDR3s include the opening cysteine and the closing phenylalanine or tryptophan. The D gene is left open where the match is weak. Clone size is shown for a subset of rows, as once, few, many or a class of expanded clone.

cdr3_aa: CASSPGRLQETQYF
cdr3_nt: TGTGCCAGTAGTCCAGGACGTCTCCAAGAGACCCAGTACTTC
v_call: TRBV19
d_call: -
j_call: TRBJ2-5
clone_size: -

cdr3_aa: CASSADSNQPQHF
cdr3_nt: TGTGCCAGCAGCGCCGATAGCAATCAGCCCCAGCATTTT
v_call: TRBV28
d_call: -
j_call: TRBJ1-5
clone_size: -

cdr3_aa: CASSYDSFSGNTIYF
cdr3_nt: TGCGCCAGCAGCTATGACAGCTTCTCTGGAAACACCATATATTTT
v_call: TRBV4-1
d_call: -
j_call: TRBJ1-3
clone_size: -

cdr3_aa: CATSGGQGLYTEAFF
cdr3_nt: TGTGCCACCAGTGGCGGACAGGGGTTGTACACTGAAGCTTTCTTT
v_call: TRBV24-1
d_call: TRBD1
j_call: TRBJ1-1
clone_size: -

cdr3_aa: CASTESGRGSNYGYTF
cdr3_nt: TGTGCCAGCACCGAAAGCGGCAGGGGGTCGAACTATGGCTACACCTTC
v_call: TRBV3-1/TRBV3-2
d_call: TRBD1
j_call: TRBJ1-2
clone_size: -

cdr3_aa: CASSQRGARLENEQFF
cdr3_nt: TGTGCCAGCAGCCAACGAGGGGCCCGGTTGGAGAATGAGCAGTTCTTC
v_call: TRBV5-4
d_call: -
j_call: TRBJ2-1
clone_size: -

cdr3_aa: CASSLRRTGGSYEQYF
cdr3_nt: TGTGCCAGCAGCTTAAGACGGACAGGGGGATCCTACGAGCAGTACTTC
v_call: TRBV7-2
d_call: TRBD1
j_call: TRBJ2-7
clone_size: -

cdr3_aa: CASSLERTGGDQPQHF
cdr3_nt: TGTGCCAGCAGCTTAGAGAGGACAGGGGGCGATCAGCCCCAGCATTTT
v_call: TRBV7-9
d_call: TRBD1
j_call: TRBJ1-5
clone_size: few

cdr3_aa: CAWGESWYGYTF
cdr3_nt: TGTGCCTGGGGGGAGAGTTGGTATGGCTACACCTTC
v_call: TRBV30
d_call: -
j_call: TRBJ1-2
clone_size: -

cdr3_aa: CAWSGGPGPQHF
cdr3_nt: TGTGCCTGGAGTGGTGGGCCGGGGCCCCAGCATTTT
v_call: TRBV30
d_call: -
j_call: TRBJ1-5
clone_size: -

cdr3_aa: CASSQRRGLAEYTGELFF
cdr3_nt: TGTGCCAGCAGCCAGCGACGGGGACTAGCGGAATACACCGGGGAGCTGTTTTTT
v_call: TRBV11-2
d_call: TRBD2
j_call: TRBJ2-2
clone_size: many

cdr3_aa: CASSIRHGLNTEAFF
cdr3_nt: TGTGCCAGTAGTATAAGGCACGGACTGAACACTGAAGCTTTCTTT
v_call: TRBV19
d_call: -
j_call: TRBJ1-1
clone_size: -

cdr3_aa: CASRQLLSGNYGYTF
cdr3_nt: TGTGCCAGTAGGCAACTCTTAAGCGGTAACTATGGCTACACCTTC
v_call: TRBV19
d_call: -
j_call: TRBJ1-2
clone_size: few

cdr3_aa: CASSELAVSTDTQYF
cdr3_nt: TGCGCCAGCAGTGAACTAGCGGTTAGCACAGATACGCAGTATTTT
v_call: TRBV10-1
d_call: TRBD2
j_call: TRBJ2-3
clone_size: -

cdr3_aa: CASSSLTRSSYEQYF
cdr3_nt: TGTGCCAGCAGCTCCTTGACTCGCAGCTCCTACGAGCAGTACTTC
v_call: TRBV3-1/TRBV3-2
d_call: -
j_call: TRBJ2-7
clone_size: few

cdr3_aa: CASRSVSGTGYNEQFF
cdr3_nt: TGTGCCAGCCGCAGTGTATCCGGGACAGGGTACAATGAGCAGTTCTTC
v_call: TRBV2
d_call: TRBD1
j_call: TRBJ2-1
clone_size: few

cdr3_aa: CASSWGHLSGANVLTF
cdr3_nt: TGTGCCAGCAGTTGGGGACATCTATCTGGGGCCAACGTCCTGACTTTC
v_call: TRBV6-5
d_call: -
j_call: TRBJ2-6
clone_size: once

cdr3_aa: CASSFGGSGTASGEQFF
cdr3_nt: TGTGCCAGCAGCTTCGGTGGTAGCGGGACAGCTTCGGGTGAGCAGTTCTTC
v_call: TRBV11-3
d_call: -
j_call: TRBJ2-1
clone_size: medium-sized

cdr3_aa: CASGAVSTDTQYF
cdr3_nt: TGTGCCAGTGGTGCGGTTAGCACAGATACGCAGTATTTT
v_call: TRBV19
d_call: -
j_call: TRBJ2-3
clone_size: -

cdr3_aa: CASSYGRPYNEQFF
cdr3_nt: TGTGCCAGCAGCTATGGACGGCCTTACAATGAGCAGTTCTTC
v_call: TRBV13
d_call: -
j_call: TRBJ2-1
clone_size: -

cdr3_aa: CASSTVVGQELSTF
cdr3_nt: TGTGCCAGTAGTACGGTTGTGGGGCAGGAGTTATCAACCTTC
v_call: TRBV19
d_call: -
j_call: TRBJ1-2
clone_size: -

cdr3_aa: CASSYGSWEQFF
cdr3_nt: TGTGCCAGCAGTTACGGGTCGTGGGAGCAGTTCTTC
v_call: TRBV6-5
d_call: -
j_call: TRBJ2-1
clone_size: -

cdr3_aa: CASRQDGNSPLHF
cdr3_nt: TGTGCCAGCAGACAGGACGGCAATTCACCCCTCCACTTT
v_call: TRBV5-4
d_call: -
j_call: TRBJ1-6
clone_size: -

cdr3_aa: CASTRQGNANQPQHF
cdr3_nt: TGTGCCAGTACCAGACAGGGGAACGCGAATCAGCCCCAGCATTTT
v_call: TRBV19
d_call: TRBD1
j_call: TRBJ1-5
clone_size: many

cdr3_aa: CAWGRTGAANTIYF
cdr3_nt: TGTGCCTGGGGACGGACAGGGGCTGCCAACACCATATATTTT
v_call: TRBV30
d_call: TRBD1
j_call: TRBJ1-3
clone_size: -

cdr3_aa: CASRVGVLPETQYF
cdr3_nt: TGTGCCAGCAGGGTGGGGGTTCTCCCGGAGACCCAGTACTTC
v_call: TRBV6-5
d_call: -
j_call: TRBJ2-5
clone_size: -

cdr3_aa: CASSPMGQGMGEAFF
cdr3_nt: TGTGCCAGCAGCCCGATGGGACAGGGGATGGGTGAAGCTTTCTTT
v_call: TRBV11-2
d_call: TRBD1
j_call: TRBJ1-1
clone_size: -

cdr3_aa: CASSLGSREKLFF
cdr3_nt: TGTGCCAGCAGCTTAGGGAGCCGGGAAAAACTGTTTTTT
v_call: TRBV11-2
d_call: -
j_call: TRBJ1-4
clone_size: -

cdr3_aa: CASSRWVSLLTDTQYF
cdr3_nt: TGTGCCAGCAGCCGATGGGTCAGTCTCCTCACAGATACGCAGTATTTT
v_call: TRBV7-9
d_call: -
j_call: TRBJ2-3
clone_size: -

cdr3_aa: CASSFGGQGGIGNQPQHF
cdr3_nt: TGTGCCAGCAGCTTCGGGGGCCAGGGAGGAATTGGCAATCAGCCCCAGCATTTT
v_call: TRBV13
d_call: -
j_call: TRBJ1-5
clone_size: -

cdr3_aa: CASSQEGTEDQPQHF
cdr3_nt: TGTGCCAGCAGCCAAGAGGGGACGGAGGATCAGCCCCAGCATTTT
v_call: TRBV4-2
d_call: -
j_call: TRBJ1-5
clone_size: few

cdr3_aa: CASSEAGSTDTQYF
cdr3_nt: TGTGCCAGCAGTGAAGCAGGGTCCACAGATACGCAGTATTTT
v_call: TRBV6-1
d_call: -
j_call: TRBJ2-3
clone_size: -

cdr3_aa: CASSLTTGSTDTQYF
cdr3_nt: TGCGCCAGCAGCTTGACTACGGGGAGCACAGATACGCAGTATTTT
v_call: TRBV5-1
d_call: -
j_call: TRBJ2-3
clone_size: -

cdr3_aa: CSVVVGNGYTF
cdr3_nt: TGCAGCGTTGTGGTGGGTAATGGCTACACCTTC
v_call: TRBV29-1
d_call: -
j_call: TRBJ1-2
clone_size: -

cdr3_aa: CASSLQGNSNQPQHF
cdr3_nt: TGTGCCAGCAGTCTTCAGGGAAATAGCAATCAGCCCCAGCATTTT
v_call: TRBV6-5
d_call: -
j_call: TRBJ1-5
clone_size: few

cdr3_aa: CASSLFSKTDEQYF
cdr3_nt: TGCGCCAGCAGCTTGTTCTCTAAAACGGACGAGCAGTACTTC
v_call: TRBV5-1
d_call: -
j_call: TRBJ2-7
clone_size: -

cdr3_aa: CASRHHDREGQPQHF
cdr3_nt: TGTGCCAGCAGACACCACGACAGGGAGGGTCAGCCCCAGCATTTT
v_call: TRBV6-6
d_call: TRBD1
j_call: TRBJ1-5
clone_size: -

cdr3_aa: CASSLGLAGGTDTQYF
cdr3_nt: TGCGCCAGCAGCTTGGGACTAGCGGGAGGCACAGATACGCAGTATTTT
v_call: TRBV5-1
d_call: TRBD2
j_call: TRBJ2-3
clone_size: -

cdr3_aa: CSVEESTGETQYF
cdr3_nt: TGCAGCGTTGAAGAAAGCACGGGAGAGACCCAGTACTTC
v_call: TRBV29-1
d_call: -
j_call: TRBJ2-5
clone_size: -

cdr3_aa: CASSLAGGNTIYF
cdr3_nt: TGCGCCAGCAGCTTGGCCGGAGGAAACACCATATATTTT
v_call: TRBV5-1
d_call: -
j_call: TRBJ1-3
clone_size: -

cdr3_aa: CASQLGQANTEAFF
cdr3_nt: TGTGCCAGCCAACTAGGCCAGGCTAACACTGAAGCTTTCTTT
v_call: TRBV28
d_call: -
j_call: TRBJ1-1
clone_size: -

cdr3_aa: CASSQVGTGANYGYTF
cdr3_nt: TGTGCCAGCAGCCAAGTGGGGACAGGAGCTAACTATGGCTACACCTTC
v_call: TRBV3-1/TRBV3-2
d_call: TRBD1
j_call: TRBJ1-2
clone_size: -

cdr3_aa: CASSEKGTVDGYTF
cdr3_nt: TGTGCCAGCAGTGAAAAGGGGACAGTGGATGGCTACACCTTC
v_call: TRBV6-1
d_call: TRBD1
j_call: TRBJ1-2
clone_size: -

cdr3_aa: CASTWDARGEDNEQFF
cdr3_nt: TGTGCCAGCACATGGGACGCCCGGGGGGAGGACAATGAGCAGTTCTTC
v_call: TRBV2
d_call: TRBD2
j_call: TRBJ2-1
clone_size: -

cdr3_aa: CASSLAGRVSEQYF
cdr3_nt: TGTGCCAGCAGCTTAGCTGGCAGGGTGAGCGAGCAGTACTTC
v_call: TRBV7-8
d_call: -
j_call: TRBJ2-7
clone_size: -